The 4 T cell receptor beta chains presented below share a single source sample, sequenced in a study of T cell repertoires in ileal Crohn's disease. The data were produced by immunoSEQ multiplex PCR, yet TCRdb's version contains in-frame clones alone and is incomplete. The sample gives 2,500 or so clones, 84% of which show up once; over 7% is in the top ten. Sequenced sample: ileal tissue. All receptors come from an adult with Crohn's disease.

This clone occurred once. The chain joins TRBV29-1 to TRBJ1-1; D may be TRBD1 (5 bases). V gave up 7 bases and J gave up 1 base, with 13 bases separating them. This CDR3 is 13 amino acids long. The germline V gene encodes CDR1 SQVTM and CDR2 ANQGSEA. The DNA for the CDR3 is TGCAGCGATCTCACGACAGCGAACACTGAAGCTTTCTTT. Amino acids: CSDLTTANTEAFF.

V gene TRBV6-5 combines with J gene TRBJ1-2; TRBD1 aligns across 7 bases. Germline V CDR1 and CDR2: MNHEY, SVGAGI. V gave up 0 bases and J gave up 3 bases; unmatched junction bases: 1. The CDR3 has 14 amino acids. CDR3 nucleotide sequence: TGTGCCAGCAGTTACTCTACAGGGGACTATGGCTACACCTTC. Translating it yields CASSYSTGDYGYTF.

The chain has TRBV7-3 and TRBJ2-1; a weak D match, TRBD1 (6 bases). V lost 5 bases and J lost 5, with 19 bases in between. Germline assignment: CDR1 SGHTA and CDR2 FQGTGA. The CDR3 contains 16 residues. The CDR3 here is CASSPGPGQTHNEQFF. The CDR3 DNA reads as TGTGCCAGCAGCCCCGGACCGGGACAAACCCACAATGAGCAGTTCTTC. The entire variable domain, with the rest obtained from reference TRBV7-3 and TRBJ2-1, is as follows: GAGVSQTPSNKVTEKGKYVELRCDPISGHTALYWYRQSLGQGPEFLIYFQGTGAADDSGLPNDRFFAVRPEGSVSTLKIQRTERGDSAVYLCASSPGPGQTHNEQFFGPGTRLTVL.

The rearrangement links TRBV19 to TRBJ2-7, with unresolved D. Trimming pared 5 bases from V and 2 bases from J, leaving 16 bases between. Germline V lookup: CDR1 LNHDA, CDR2 SQIVND (reference sequence). The CDR3 loop spans 15 amino acids. In DNA, the CDR3 is TGTGCCAGTAGTTATAATTGGCTGAAAACCTACGAGCAGTACTTC. It encodes CASSYNWLKTYEQYF.